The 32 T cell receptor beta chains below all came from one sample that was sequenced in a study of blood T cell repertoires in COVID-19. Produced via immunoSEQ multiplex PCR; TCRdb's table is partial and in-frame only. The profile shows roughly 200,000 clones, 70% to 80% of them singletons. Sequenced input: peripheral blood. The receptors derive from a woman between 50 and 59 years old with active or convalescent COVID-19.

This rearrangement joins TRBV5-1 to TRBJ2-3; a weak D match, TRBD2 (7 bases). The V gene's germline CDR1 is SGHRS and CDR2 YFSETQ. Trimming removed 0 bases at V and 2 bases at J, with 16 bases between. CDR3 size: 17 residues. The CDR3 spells CASSLAAGGPDTDTQYF. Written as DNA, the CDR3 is TGCGCCAGCAGCTTGGCCGCCGGGGGGCCGGACACAGATACGCAGTATTTT.

CDR3 sequence reads: CASSSGGGGQPQHF. For the CDR3, the DNA is TGTGCCAGCAGTTCGGGGGGAGGTGGACAGCCCCAGCATTTT. The chain has TRBV6-6 and TRBJ1-5; tentatively, D is TRBD1 (5 bases). Trimming stripped 4 bases from V and 7 bases from J, with 14 bases between. This CDR3 has 14 residues. CDR1 MNHNY and CDR2 SVGAGI come from the germline V gene (reference sequence).

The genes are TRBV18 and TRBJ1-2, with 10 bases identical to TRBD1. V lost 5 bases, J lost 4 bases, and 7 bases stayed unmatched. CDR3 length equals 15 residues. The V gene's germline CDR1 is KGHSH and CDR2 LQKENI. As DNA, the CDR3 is TGTGCCAGCTCAGACGGACAGGGGGGAACCTATGGCTACACCTTC. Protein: CASSDGQGGTYGYTF.

For the CDR3, the DNA is TGTGCCAGCAGTGGGGCGGGGAGGGACACTGAAGCTTTCTTT. This translates into CASSGAGRDTEAFF. The chain joins TRBV25-1 to TRBJ1-1; D gene ambiguous. This CDR3 is 14 amino acids long. CDR1 is MGHDK, CDR2 SYGVNS, per germline. The V end was cut by 4 bases, the J end by 3 bases, with 12 bases between.

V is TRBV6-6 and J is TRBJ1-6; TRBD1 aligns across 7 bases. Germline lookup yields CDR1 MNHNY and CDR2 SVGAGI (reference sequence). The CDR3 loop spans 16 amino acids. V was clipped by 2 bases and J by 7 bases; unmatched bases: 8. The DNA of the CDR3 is TGTGCCAGCAGTTACAAGTCCCAGGGGGAGAATTCACCCCTCCACTTT. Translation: CASSYKSQGENSPLHF.

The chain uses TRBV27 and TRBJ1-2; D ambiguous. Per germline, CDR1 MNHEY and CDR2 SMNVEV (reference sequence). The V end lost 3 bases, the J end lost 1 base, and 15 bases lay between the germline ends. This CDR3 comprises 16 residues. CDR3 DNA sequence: TGTGCCAGCAGTTTTAGTAGACGGGGAAGTAACTATGGCTACACCTTC. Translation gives CASSFSRRGSNYGYTF.

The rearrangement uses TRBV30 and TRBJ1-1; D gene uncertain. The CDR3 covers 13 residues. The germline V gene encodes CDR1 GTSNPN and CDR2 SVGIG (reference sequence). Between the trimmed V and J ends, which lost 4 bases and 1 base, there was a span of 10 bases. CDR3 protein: CAWINMANTEAFF. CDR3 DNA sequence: TGTGCCTGGATAAATATGGCGAACACTGAAGCTTTCTTT.

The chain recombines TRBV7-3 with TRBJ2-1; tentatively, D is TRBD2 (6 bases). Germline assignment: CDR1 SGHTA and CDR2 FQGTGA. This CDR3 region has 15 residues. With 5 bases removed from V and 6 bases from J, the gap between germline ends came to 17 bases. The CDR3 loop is CASSIQPGLPNEQFF. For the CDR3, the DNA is TGTGCCAGCAGCATTCAACCGGGACTCCCCAATGAGCAGTTCTTC.

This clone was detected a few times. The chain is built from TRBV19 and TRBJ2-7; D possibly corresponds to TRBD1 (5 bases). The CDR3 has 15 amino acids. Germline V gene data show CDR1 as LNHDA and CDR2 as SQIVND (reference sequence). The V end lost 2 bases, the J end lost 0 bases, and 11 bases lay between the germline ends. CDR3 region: CASSIKGQASYEQYF. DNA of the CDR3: TGTGCCAGTAGTATAAAGGGGCAGGCCTCCTACGAGCAGTACTTC.

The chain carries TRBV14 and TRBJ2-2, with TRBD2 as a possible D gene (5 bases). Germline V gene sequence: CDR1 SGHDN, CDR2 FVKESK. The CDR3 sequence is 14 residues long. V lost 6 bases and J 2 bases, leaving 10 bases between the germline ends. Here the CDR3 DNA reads TGTGCCAGCAGTCGAGACTACAACACCGGGGAGCTGTTTTTT. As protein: CASSRDYNTGELFF.

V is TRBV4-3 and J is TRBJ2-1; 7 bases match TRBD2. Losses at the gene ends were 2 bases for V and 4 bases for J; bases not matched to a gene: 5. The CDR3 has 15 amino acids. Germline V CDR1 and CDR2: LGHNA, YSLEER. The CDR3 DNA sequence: TGCGCCAGCAGCCAACAAGTAGCGGGTTACAATGAGCAGTTCTTC. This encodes CASSQQVAGYNEQFF.

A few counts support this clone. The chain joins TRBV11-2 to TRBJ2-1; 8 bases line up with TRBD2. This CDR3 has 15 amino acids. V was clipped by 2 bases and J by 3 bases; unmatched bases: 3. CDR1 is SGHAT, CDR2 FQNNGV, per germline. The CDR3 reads CASSLSGGVYNEQFF. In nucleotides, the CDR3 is TGTGCCAGCAGCTTAAGCGGGGGAGTCTACAATGAGCAGTTCTTC.

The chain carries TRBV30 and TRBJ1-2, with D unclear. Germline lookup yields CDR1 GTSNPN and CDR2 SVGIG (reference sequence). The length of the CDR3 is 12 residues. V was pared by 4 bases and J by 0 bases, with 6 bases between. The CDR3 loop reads CAWNGANYGYTF. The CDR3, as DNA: TGTGCCTGGAACGGAGCTAACTATGGCTACACCTTC.

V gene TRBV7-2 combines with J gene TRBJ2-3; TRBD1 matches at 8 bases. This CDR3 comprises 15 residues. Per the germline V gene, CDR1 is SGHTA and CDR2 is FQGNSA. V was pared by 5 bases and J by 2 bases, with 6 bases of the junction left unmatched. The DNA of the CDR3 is TGTGCCAGCAGCCCACAGGGGGTACCCACAGATACGCAGTATTTT. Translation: CASSPQGVPTDTQYF.

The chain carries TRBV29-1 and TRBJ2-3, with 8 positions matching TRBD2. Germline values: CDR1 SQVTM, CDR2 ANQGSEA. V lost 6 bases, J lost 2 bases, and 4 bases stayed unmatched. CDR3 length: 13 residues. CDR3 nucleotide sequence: TGCAGCGTCCTTAGCGGGGACACAGATACGCAGTATTTT. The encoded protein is CSVLSGDTDTQYF.

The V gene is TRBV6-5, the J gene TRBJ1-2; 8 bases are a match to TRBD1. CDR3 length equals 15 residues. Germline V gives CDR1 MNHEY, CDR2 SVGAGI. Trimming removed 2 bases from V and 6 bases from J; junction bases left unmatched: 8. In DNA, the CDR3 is TGTGCCAGCAGTTACCGACCAGGGGGCGATCATGGCTACACCTTC. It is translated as CASSYRPGGDHGYTF.

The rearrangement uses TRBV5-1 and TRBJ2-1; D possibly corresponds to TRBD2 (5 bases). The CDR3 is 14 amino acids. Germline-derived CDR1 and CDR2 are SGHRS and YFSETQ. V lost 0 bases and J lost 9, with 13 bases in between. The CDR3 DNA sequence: TGCGCCAGCAGCTTGGAGTTCGAGGGCGCTGAGCAGTTCTTC. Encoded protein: CASSLEFEGAEQFF.

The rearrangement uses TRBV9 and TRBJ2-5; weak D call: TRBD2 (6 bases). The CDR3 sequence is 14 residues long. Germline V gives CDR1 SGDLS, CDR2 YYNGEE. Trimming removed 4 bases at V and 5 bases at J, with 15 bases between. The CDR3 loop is CASSPLGGRETQYF. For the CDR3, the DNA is TGTGCCAGCAGCCCCCTCGGGGGACGGGAGACCCAGTACTTC. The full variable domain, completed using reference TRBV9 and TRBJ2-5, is DSGVTQTPKHLITATGQRVTLRCSPRSGDLSVYWYQQSLDQGLQFLIQYYNGEERAKGNILERFSAQQFPDLHSELNLSSLELGDSALYFCASSPLGGRETQYFGPGTRLLVL.

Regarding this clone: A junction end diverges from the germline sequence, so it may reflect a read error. This CDR3 is CASSLVGQGANYGYTF. DNA for the CDR3: TGTGCCAGTAGTTTAGTCGGACAGGGGGCAAACTATGGCTACACCTTC. This chain links TRBV27 with TRBJ1-2; TRBD1 aligns across 11 bases. Germline V gene sequence: CDR1 MNHEY, CDR2 SMNVEV (reference sequence). CDR3 length: 16 residues.

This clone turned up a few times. In DNA form, the CDR3 reads TGTGCCAGCAGCTTCGCTCCACAGAGGACTCACACTGAAGCTTTCTTT. It codes for CASSFAPQRTHTEAFF. This sequence joins TRBV7-2 and TRBJ1-1; D is undetermined. Trimming left V 3 bases short and J 3 bases short, with 17 bases between. CDR3 length: 16 residues. In germline, CDR1 is SGHTA, CDR2 FQGNSA.

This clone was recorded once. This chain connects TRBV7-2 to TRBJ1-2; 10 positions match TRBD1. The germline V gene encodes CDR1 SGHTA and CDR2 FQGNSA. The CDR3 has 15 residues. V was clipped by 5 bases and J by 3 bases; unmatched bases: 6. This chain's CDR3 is CASSPVGTGDYGYTF. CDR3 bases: TGTGCCAGCAGCCCTGTCGGGACAGGGGACTATGGCTACACCTTC.

CDR3 in DNA: TGTGCCAGCAGTTACTCACCCAGGGTTGCCTACGAGCAGTACTTC. Amino acid sequence: CASSYSPRVAYEQYF. The rearrangement uses TRBV6-5 and TRBJ2-7; D perhaps matches TRBD1 (5 bases). Trimming removed 0 bases from V and 2 bases from J, with 11 bases in between. CDR3 length: 15 residues. Germline assignment: CDR1 MNHEY and CDR2 SVGAGI.

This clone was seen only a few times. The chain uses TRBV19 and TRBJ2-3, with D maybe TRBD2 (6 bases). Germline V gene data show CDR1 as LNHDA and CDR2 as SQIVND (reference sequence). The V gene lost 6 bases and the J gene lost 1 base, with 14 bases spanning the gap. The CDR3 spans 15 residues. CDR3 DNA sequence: TGTGCCAGTAGCGATCGGGGGAGAGGCACAGATACGCAGTATTTT. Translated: CASSDRGRGTDTQYF. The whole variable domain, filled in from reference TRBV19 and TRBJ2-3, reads DGGITQSPKYLFRKEGQNVTLSCEQNLNHDAMYWYRQDPGQGLRLIYYSQIVNDFQKGDIAEGYSVSREKKESFPLTVTSAQKNPTAFYLCASSDRGRGTDTQYFGPGTRLTVL.

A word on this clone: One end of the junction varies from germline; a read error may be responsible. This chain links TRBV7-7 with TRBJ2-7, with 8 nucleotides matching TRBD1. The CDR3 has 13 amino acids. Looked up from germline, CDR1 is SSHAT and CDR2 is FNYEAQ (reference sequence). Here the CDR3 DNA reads TGTGCTAGCAGCCCCCGGACAGGGCATGAGCAGTACTTC. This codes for CASSPRTGHEQYF.

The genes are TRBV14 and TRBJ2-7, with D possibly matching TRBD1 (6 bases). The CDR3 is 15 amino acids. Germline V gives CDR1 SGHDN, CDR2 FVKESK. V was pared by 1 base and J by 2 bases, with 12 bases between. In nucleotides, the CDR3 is TGTGCCAGCAGCCAAGGGACAGCGGATACCTACGAGCAGTACTTC. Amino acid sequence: CASSQGTADTYEQYF. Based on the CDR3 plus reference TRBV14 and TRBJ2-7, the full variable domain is EAGVTQFPSHSVIEKGQTVTLRCDPISGHDNLYWYRRVMGKEIKFLLHFVKESKQDESGMPNNRFLAERTGGTYSTLKVQPAELEDSGVYFCASSQGTADTYEQYFGPGTRLTVT.

The CDR3 DNA is TGTGCCAGCTCACCAAGGCGGGGACAGTTCGACACTGAAGCTTTCTTT. This sequence encodes CASSPRRGQFDTEAFF. This chain links TRBV18 with TRBJ1-1; 7 positions agree with TRBD1. The CDR3 spans 16 residues. With 2 bases clipped from V and 3 bases from J, the junction kept 9 bases outside the gene matches. Germline CDR1 KGHSH, CDR2 LQKENI.

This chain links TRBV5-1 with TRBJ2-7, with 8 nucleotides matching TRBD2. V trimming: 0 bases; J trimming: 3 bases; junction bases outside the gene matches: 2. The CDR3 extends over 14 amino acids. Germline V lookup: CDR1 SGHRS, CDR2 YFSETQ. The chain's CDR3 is CASSLVLAGYEQYF. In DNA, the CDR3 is TGCGCCAGCAGCTTGGTTCTAGCGGGCTACGAGCAGTACTTC.

CDR3 residues: CASSFGAGGVDGELFF. The CDR3 DNA reads as TGTGCCAGCAGCTTTGGGGCAGGGGGCGTTGACGGGGAGCTGTTTTTT. The chain has TRBV7-3 and TRBJ2-2, with 8 bases identical to TRBD1. CDR3 length: 16 residues. From germline, CDR1 is SGHTA and CDR2 FQGTGA. With 3 bases clipped from V and 7 bases from J, the junction kept 10 bases outside the gene matches.

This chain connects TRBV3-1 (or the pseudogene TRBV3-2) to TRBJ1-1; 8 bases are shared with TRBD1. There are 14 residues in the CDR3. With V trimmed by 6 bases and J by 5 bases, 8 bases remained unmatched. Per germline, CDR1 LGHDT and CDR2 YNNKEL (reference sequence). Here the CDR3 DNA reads TGTGCCAGCAGGCCTCAGGGGGCTGGAACTGAAGCTTTCTTT. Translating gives CASRPQGAGTEAFF.

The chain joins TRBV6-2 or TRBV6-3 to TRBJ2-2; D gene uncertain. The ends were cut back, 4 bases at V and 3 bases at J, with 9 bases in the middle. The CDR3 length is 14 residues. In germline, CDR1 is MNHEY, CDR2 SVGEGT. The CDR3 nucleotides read TGTGCCAGCAGTTTGGTCCTAGACACCGGGGAGCTGTTTTTT. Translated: CASSLVLDTGELFF.

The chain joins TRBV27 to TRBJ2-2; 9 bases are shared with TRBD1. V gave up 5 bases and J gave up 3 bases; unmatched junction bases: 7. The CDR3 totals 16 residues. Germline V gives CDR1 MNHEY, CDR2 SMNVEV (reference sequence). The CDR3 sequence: CASSLGQGHHTGELFF. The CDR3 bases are TGTGCCAGCAGTCTAGGACAGGGGCACCACACCGGGGAGCTGTTTTTT.

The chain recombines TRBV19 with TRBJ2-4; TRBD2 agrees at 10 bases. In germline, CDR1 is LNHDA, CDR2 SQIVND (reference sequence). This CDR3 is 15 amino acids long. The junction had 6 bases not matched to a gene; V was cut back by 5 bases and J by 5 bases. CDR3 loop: CASSVLAGSQNIQYF. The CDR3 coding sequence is TGTGCCAGTAGTGTACTAGCGGGATCACAAAACATTCAGTACTTC. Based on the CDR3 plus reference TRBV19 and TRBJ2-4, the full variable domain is DGGITQSPKYLFRKEGQNVTLSCEQNLNHDAMYWYRQDPGQGLRLIYYSQIVNDFQKGDIAEGYSVSREKKESFPLTVTSAQKNPTAFYLCASSVLAGSQNIQYFGAGTRLSVL.